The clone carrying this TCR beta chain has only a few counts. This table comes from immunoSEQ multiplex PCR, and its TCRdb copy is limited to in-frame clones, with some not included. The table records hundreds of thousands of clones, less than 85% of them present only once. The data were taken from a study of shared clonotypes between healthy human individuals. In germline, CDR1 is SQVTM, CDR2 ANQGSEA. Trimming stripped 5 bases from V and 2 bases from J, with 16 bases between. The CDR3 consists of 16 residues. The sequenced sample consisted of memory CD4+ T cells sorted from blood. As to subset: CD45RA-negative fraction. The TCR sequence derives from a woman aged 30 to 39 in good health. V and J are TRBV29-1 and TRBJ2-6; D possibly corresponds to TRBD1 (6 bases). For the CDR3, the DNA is TGCAGCGTTCTGGCAGGGGTGTATACTGGGGCCAACGTCCTGACTTTC. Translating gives CSVLAGVYTGANVLTF.